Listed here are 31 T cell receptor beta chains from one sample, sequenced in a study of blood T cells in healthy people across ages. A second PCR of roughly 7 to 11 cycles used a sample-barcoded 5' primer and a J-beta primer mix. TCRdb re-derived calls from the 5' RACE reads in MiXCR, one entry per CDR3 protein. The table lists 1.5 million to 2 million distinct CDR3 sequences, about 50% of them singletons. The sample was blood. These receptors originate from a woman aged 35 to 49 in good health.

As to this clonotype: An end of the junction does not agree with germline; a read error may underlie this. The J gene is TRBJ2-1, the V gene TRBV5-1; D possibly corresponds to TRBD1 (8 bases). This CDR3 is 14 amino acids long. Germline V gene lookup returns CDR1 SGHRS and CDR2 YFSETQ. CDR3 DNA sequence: TGCGCCAGCAGCGGACAGGGAGGGGACAATGGGCAGTTCTTC. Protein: CASSGQGGDNGQFF.

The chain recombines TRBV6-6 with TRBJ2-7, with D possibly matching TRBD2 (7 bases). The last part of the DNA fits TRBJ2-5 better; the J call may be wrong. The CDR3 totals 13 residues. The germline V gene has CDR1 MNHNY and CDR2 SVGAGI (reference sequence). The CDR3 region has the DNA TGTGCCAGCACCTGGGGGGGGCAGGAGACCCAGTACTTC. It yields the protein CASTWGGQETQYF.

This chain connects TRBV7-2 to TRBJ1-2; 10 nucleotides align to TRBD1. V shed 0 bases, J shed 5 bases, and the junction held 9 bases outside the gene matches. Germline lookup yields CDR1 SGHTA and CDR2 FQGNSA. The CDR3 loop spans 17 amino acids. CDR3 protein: CASSLAGTGAAFYGYTF. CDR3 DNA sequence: TGTGCCAGCAGCTTAGCCGGGACAGGGGCCGCTTTTTATGGCTACACCTTC.

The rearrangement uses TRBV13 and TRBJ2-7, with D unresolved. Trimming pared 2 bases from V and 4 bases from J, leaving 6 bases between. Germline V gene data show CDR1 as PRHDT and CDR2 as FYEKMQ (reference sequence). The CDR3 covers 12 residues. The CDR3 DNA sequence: TGTGCCAGCAGCTTACTTAATTACGAGCAGTACTTC. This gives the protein CASSLLNYEQYF.

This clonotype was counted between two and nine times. The CDR3: CASSVDRVGYNEQFF. The CDR3 region has the DNA TGCGCCAGCAGCGTCGACAGGGTCGGGTACAATGAGCAGTTCTTC. The chain uses TRBV5-1 and TRBJ2-1; TRBD1 aligns across 7 bases. Germline CDR1 reads SGHRS; CDR2 reads YFSETQ. This CDR3 has 15 residues. Trimming at V came to 4 bases and at J to 4 bases, leaving 8 bases not matched to a gene.

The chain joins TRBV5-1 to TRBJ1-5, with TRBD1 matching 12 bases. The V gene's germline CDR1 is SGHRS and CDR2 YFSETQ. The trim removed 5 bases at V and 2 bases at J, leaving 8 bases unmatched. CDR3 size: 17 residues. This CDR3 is CASSPGQGAIGNQPQHF. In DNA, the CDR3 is TGCGCCAGCAGTCCGGGACAGGGGGCCATTGGCAATCAGCCCCAGCATTTT.

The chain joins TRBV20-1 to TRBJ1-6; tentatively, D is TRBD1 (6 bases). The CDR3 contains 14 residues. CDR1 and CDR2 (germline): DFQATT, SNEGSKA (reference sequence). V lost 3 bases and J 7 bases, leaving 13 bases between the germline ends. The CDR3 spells CSASQGRGNSPLHF. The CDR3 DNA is TGCAGTGCTAGTCAGGGGAGAGGGAATTCACCCCTCCACTTT.

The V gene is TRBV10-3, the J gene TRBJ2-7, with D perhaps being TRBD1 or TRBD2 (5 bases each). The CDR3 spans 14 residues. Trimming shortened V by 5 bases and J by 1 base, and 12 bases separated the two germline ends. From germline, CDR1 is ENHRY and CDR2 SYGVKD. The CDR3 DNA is TGTGCCATCAGTTTACCGGGACGGTCCTACGAGCAGTACTTC. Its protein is CAISLPGRSYEQYF.

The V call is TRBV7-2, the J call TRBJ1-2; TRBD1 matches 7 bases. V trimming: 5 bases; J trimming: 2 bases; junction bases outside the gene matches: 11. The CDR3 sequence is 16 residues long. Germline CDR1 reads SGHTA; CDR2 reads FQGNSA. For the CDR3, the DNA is TGTGCCAGCAGCACCTTTGACAGGGTTCTAAACTATGGCTACACCTTC. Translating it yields CASSTFDRVLNYGYTF.

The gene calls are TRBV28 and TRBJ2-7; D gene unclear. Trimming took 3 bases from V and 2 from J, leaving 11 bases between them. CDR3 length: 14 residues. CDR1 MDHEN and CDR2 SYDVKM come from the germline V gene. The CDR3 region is CASSFPRAPYEQYF. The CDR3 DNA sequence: TGTGCCAGCAGTTTCCCCCGGGCCCCCTACGAGCAGTACTTC.

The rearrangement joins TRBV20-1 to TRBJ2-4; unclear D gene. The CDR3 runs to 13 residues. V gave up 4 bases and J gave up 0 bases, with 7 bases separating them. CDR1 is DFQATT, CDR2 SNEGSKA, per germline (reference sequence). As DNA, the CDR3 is TGCAGTGCTACCCGTATAGCCAAAAACATTCAGTACTTC. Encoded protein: CSATRIAKNIQYF.

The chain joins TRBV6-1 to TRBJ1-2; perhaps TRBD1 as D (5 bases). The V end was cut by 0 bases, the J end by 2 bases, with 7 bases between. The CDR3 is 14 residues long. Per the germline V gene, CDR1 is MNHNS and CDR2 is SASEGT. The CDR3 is CASSEAGLNYGYTF. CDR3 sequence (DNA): TGTGCCAGCAGTGAAGCGGGGCTAAACTATGGCTACACCTTC.

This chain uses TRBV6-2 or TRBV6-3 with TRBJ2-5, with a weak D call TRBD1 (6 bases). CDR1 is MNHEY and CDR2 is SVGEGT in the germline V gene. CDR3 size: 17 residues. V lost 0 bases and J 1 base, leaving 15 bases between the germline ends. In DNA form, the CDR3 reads TGTGCCAGCAGTTACTCGTTCAGGACAGTTCTCCAAGAGACCCAGTACTTC. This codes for CASSYSFRTVLQETQYF.

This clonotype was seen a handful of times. CDR3 residues: CASSPFGALKNIQYF. The CDR3 DNA follows: TGTGCCAGCAGCCCTTTCGGGGCGCTCAAAAACATTCAGTACTTC. V usage is TRBV6-5 and J usage is TRBJ2-4, with D possibly called TRBD1 or TRBD2 (5 bases each). The CDR3 totals 15 residues. CDR1 and CDR2 from the germline V gene are MNHEY and SVGAGI. V was cut by 6 bases and J by 3 bases, with 15 bases left in between.

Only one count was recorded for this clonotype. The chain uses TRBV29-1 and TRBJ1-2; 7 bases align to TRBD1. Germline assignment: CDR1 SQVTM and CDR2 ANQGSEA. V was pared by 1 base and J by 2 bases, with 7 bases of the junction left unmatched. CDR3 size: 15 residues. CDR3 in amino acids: CSVEVRDRTNYGYTF. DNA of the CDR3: TGCAGCGTTGAAGTAAGGGACAGAACGAACTATGGCTACACCTTC.

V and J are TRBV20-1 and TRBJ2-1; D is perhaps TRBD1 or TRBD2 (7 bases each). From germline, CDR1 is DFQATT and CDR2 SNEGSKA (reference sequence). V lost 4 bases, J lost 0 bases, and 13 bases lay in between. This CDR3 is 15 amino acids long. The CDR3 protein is CSAIRGGSSYNEQFF. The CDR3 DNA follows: TGCAGTGCTATCAGGGGGGGAAGCTCCTACAATGAGCAGTTCTTC.

CDR3 DNA: TGCGCCAGCAGCCGCCAGCCTGCCTCGGGCGGTGGGGATGGCTACACCTTC. Translated: CASSRQPASGGGDGYTF. The rearrangement links TRBV5-1 to TRBJ1-2; no reliable D call. Germline-derived CDR1 and CDR2 are SGHRS and YFSETQ. The CDR3 covers 17 residues. V lost 4 bases to trimming and J lost 6 bases, with 25 bases between them.

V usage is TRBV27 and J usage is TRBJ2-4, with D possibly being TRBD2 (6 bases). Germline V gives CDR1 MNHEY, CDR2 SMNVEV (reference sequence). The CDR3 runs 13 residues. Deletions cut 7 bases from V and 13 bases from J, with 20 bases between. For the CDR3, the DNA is TGTGCCAGCACTACCGCCTCCGGGGGTGAGCAGTACTTC. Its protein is CASTTASGGEQYF.

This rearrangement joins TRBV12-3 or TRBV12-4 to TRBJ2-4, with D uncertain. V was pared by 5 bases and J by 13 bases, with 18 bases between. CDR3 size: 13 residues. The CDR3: CASSPHPAHEQYF. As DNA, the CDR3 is TGTGCCAGCAGTCCTCACCCTGCCCATGAGCAGTACTTC.

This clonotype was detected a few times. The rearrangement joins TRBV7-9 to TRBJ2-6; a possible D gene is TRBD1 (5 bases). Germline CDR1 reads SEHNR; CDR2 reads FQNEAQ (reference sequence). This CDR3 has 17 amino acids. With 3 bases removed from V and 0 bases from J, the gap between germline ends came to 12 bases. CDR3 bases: TGTGCCAGCAGCTTGGGTGACAGTTCCTCTGGGGCCAACGTCCTGACTTTC. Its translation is CASSLGDSSSGANVLTF. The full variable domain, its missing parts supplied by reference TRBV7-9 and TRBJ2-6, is DTGVSQNPRHKITKRGQNVTFRCDPISEHNRLYWYRQTLGQGPEFLTYFQNEAQLEKSRLLSDRFSAERPKGSFSTLEIQRTEQGDSAMYLCASSLGDSSSGANVLTFGAGSRLTVL.

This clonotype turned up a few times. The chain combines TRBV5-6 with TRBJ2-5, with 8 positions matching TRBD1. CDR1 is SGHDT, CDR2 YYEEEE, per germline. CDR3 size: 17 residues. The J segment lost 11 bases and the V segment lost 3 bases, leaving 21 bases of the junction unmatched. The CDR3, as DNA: TGTGCCAGCAGCTACCCTCGAGGGCAGGGGGCCCTCCAGAAGCAGTACTTC. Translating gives CASSYPRGQGALQKQYF.

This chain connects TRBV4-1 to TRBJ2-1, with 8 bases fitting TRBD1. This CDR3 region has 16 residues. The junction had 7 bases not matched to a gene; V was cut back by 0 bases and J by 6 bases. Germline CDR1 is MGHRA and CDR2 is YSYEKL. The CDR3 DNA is TGCGCCAGCAGCCAAGAAGTGGACAGGGTAGGCAATGAGCAGTTCTTC. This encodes CASSQEVDRVGNEQFF.

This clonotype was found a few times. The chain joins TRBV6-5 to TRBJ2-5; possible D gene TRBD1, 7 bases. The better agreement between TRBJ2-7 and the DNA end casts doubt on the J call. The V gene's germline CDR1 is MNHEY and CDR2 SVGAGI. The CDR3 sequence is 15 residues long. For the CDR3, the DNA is TGTGCCAGCAGTTACGGAGGGGGCGGGGACTACGAGCAGTACTTC. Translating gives CASSYGGGGDYEQYF.

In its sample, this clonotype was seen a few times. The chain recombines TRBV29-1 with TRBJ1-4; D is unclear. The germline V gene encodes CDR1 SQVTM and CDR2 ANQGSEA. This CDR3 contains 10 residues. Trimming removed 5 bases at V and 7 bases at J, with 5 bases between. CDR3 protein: CSVLSEKLFF. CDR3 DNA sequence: TGCAGCGTTCTGAGTGAAAAACTGTTTTTT.

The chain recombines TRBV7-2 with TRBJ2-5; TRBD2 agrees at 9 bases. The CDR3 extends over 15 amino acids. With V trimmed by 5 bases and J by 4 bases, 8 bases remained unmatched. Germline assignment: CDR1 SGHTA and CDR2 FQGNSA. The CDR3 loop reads CASSHGPAGGETQYF. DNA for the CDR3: TGTGCCAGCAGCCATGGCCCAGCGGGGGGAGAGACCCAGTACTTC.

CDR3 loop: CASSQDAGGADIQYF. The CDR3 DNA sequence: TGCGCCAGCAGCCAAGATGCCGGGGGGGCGGACATTCAGTACTTC. J is TRBJ2-4 and V is TRBV4-3, with 8 nucleotides matching TRBD2. V was pared by 0 bases and J by 8 bases, with 6 bases of the junction left unmatched. This CDR3 has 15 amino acids. Germline lookup yields CDR1 LGHNA and CDR2 YSLEER.

The CDR3 sequence: CSAPIRGWDGYTF. In DNA, the CDR3 is TGCAGTGCCCCGATCAGGGGCTGGGATGGCTACACCTTC. The chain recombines TRBV20-1 with TRBJ1-2; the D gene is possibly TRBD1 (6 bases). The CDR3 has 13 residues. V lost 6 bases, J lost 6 bases, and 17 bases lay in between. Germline assignment: CDR1 DFQATT and CDR2 SNEGSKA (reference sequence).

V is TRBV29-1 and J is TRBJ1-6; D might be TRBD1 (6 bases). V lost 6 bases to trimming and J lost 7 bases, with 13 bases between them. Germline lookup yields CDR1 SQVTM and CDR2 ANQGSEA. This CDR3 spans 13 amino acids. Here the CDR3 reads CSVSTGSNSPLHF. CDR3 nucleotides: TGCAGCGTCTCCACAGGGTCGAATTCACCCCTCCACTTT.

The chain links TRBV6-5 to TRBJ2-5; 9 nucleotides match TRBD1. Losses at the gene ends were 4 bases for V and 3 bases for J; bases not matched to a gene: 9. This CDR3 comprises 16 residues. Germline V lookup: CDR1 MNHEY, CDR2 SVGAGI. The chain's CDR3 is CASSWGGQGFKETQYF. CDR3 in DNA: TGTGCCAGCAGTTGGGGGGGACAGGGATTCAAAGAGACCCAGTACTTC.

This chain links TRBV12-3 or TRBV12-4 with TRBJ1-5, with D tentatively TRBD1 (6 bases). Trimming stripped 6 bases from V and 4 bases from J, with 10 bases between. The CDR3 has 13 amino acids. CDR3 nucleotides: TGTGCCAGCAGAGGACAGTTTAATCAGCCCCAGCATTTT. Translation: CASRGQFNQPQHF.

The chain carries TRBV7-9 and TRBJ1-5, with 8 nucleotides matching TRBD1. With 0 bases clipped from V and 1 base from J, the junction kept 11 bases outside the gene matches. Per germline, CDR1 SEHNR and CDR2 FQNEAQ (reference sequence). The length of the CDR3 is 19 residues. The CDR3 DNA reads TGTGCCAGCAGCTTAGCCTCCGGGACAGGATCAATGAGCAATCAGCCCCAGCATTTT. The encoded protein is CASSLASGTGSMSNQPQHF.